The 16 T cell receptor beta chains presented below share a single source sample, sequenced in a study of technical replicates of blood from several donors. Sequencing was performed with immunoSEQ multiplex PCR; in TCRdb, only in-frame clones are kept and a portion is missing. The data hold 60,000 or so clones, with 80% to 90% observed a single time. The specimen was PBMCs. Source of these receptors: a human donor in good health. Some clones in this sample may be carry-over from other donors' samples.

The chain combines TRBV12-5 with TRBJ2-2; TRBD1 might be the D (5 bases). The CDR3 contains 15 residues. Trimming took off 5 bases at V and 2 bases at J, with 12 bases between the two ends. The germline CDR1 and CDR2 sequences are LGHNT and FRNRAP. This CDR3 reads CASGPKGSNTGELFF. CDR3 coding DNA: TGTGCTAGTGGTCCAAAGGGGTCAAACACCGGGGAGCTGTTTTTT.

The rearrangement uses TRBV6-5 and TRBJ2-5; 11 bases are a match to TRBD2. Losses at the gene ends were 4 bases for V and 9 bases for J; bases not matched to a gene: 13. Germline CDR1 reads MNHEY; CDR2 reads SVGAGI. The CDR3 consists of 16 residues. CDR3 in DNA: TGTGCCAGCAGTTCATGGACTAGCGGGCCCCTACCGGCCCAGTACTTC. Amino acid sequence: CASSSWTSGPLPAQYF.

The chain recombines TRBV9 with TRBJ2-5; D unclear. The CDR3 consists of 12 residues. Deletions cut 4 bases from V and 5 bases from J, with 9 bases between. Germline V gives CDR1 SGDLS, CDR2 YYNGEE. The chain's CDR3 is CASSKPRETQYF. DNA of the CDR3: TGTGCCAGCAGCAAGCCGCGGGAGACCCAGTACTTC. Full variable domain (missing parts from reference TRBV9 and TRBJ2-5): DSGVTQTPKHLITATGQRVTLRCSPRSGDLSVYWYQQSLDQGLQFLIQYYNGEERAKGNILERFSAQQFPDLHSELNLSSLELGDSALYFCASSKPRETQYFGPGTRLLVL.

V and J are TRBV18 and TRBJ1-6; 10 bases line up with TRBD1. The CDR3 covers 14 residues. Germline loops: CDR1 KGHSH, CDR2 LQKENI. After removal of 5 bases from V and 10 bases from J, the junction contained 5 bases not matched to a gene. CDR3 DNA sequence: TGTGCCAGCTCAACCGGACAGGGGGAATCACCCCTCCACTTT. Protein product: CASSTGQGESPLHF.

CDR3 residues: CASSPFRDRHTEAFF. Written as DNA, the CDR3 is TGTGCCAGCAGTCCCTTCCGGGACAGACACACTGAAGCTTTCTTT. The chain has TRBV27 and TRBJ1-1, with 7 bases identical to TRBD1. The CDR3 totals 15 residues. Germline CDR1 reads MNHEY; CDR2 reads SMNVEV (reference sequence). V trimming: 5 bases; J trimming: 3 bases; junction bases outside the gene matches: 9.

The chain links TRBV6-6 to TRBJ2-1; 8 positions agree with TRBD2. J gave up 7 bases and V 6 bases, and 11 bases lay outside the gene matches. The CDR3 has 15 residues. The germline V gene encodes CDR1 MNHNY and CDR2 SVGAGI (reference sequence). The CDR3 loop is CASSPGLAGRNEQFF. CDR3 DNA sequence: TGTGCCAGCAGCCCTGGGTTAGCGGGACGGAATGAGCAGTTCTTC.

The chain employs TRBV11-2 and TRBJ1-3; D possibly corresponds to TRBD1 (5 bases). The CDR3 consists of 16 residues. V was clipped by 1 base and J by 2 bases, with 12 bases between them. Germline CDR1 reads SGHAT; CDR2 reads FQNNGV. CDR3 region: CASSLVPGGTGNTIYF. The CDR3 DNA follows: TGTGCCAGCAGCTTAGTCCCGGGGGGAACTGGAAACACCATATATTTT.

In nucleotides, the CDR3 is TGTGCCTGGAACCCCGACAGGATCGCTGAAGCTTTCTTT. Its translation is CAWNPDRIAEAFF. The chain couples TRBV30 to TRBJ1-1; possibly TRBD1 for D (6 bases). The length of the CDR3 is 13 residues. Trimming took 4 bases from V and 6 from J, leaving 15 bases between them. The germline CDR1 and CDR2 sequences are GTSNPN and SVGIG (reference sequence).

In the case of this clone: Other DNA sequences in this sample translate to the same CDR3. The gene calls are TRBV7-9 and TRBJ2-7, with 10 bases identical to TRBD1. Germline trimming cut 4 bases from V and 4 bases from J; bases unmatched to any gene: 4. Germline CDR1 is SEHNR and CDR2 is FQNEAQ (reference sequence). CDR3 size: 14 residues. The CDR3 is CASSSGTGVYEQYF. In nucleotides, the CDR3 is TGTGCCAGCAGCTCTGGGACAGGGGTGTACGAGCAGTACTTC.

V is TRBV20-1 and J is TRBJ1-2, with D possibly matching TRBD1 (6 bases). From germline, CDR1 is DFQATT and CDR2 SNEGSKA (reference sequence). The CDR3 spans 10 residues. The CDR3 region has the DNA TGCCAGGGACAAGGGAATGGCTACACCTTC. Translated, it gives CQGQGNGYTF.

The V call is TRBV10-1, the J call TRBJ2-6, with D maybe TRBD2 (6 bases). V lost 6 bases and J lost 3, with 9 bases in between. The germline CDR1 and CDR2 sequences are WNHNN and SYGVQD (reference sequence). This CDR3 is 14 amino acids long. The CDR3 protein is CASRRGYGANVLTF. CDR3 coding DNA: TGCGCCAGCAGGCGGGGTTATGGGGCCAACGTCCTGACTTTC.

The rearrangement links TRBV19 to TRBJ2-3, with TRBD2 matching 10 bases. Looked up from germline, CDR1 is LNHDA and CDR2 is SQIVND (reference sequence). The CDR3 extends over 15 amino acids. After removal of 5 bases from V and 6 bases from J, the junction contained 8 bases not matched to a gene. CDR3 sequence: CASSPLLAGLDTQYF. The DNA for the CDR3 is TGTGCCAGTAGTCCCCTACTAGCGGGGTTGGATACGCAGTATTTT.

The gene calls are TRBV30 and TRBJ2-7, with 10 bases aligning to TRBD2. J was trimmed by 5 bases and V by 2 bases; bases with no gene match: 6. In germline, CDR1 is GTSNPN, CDR2 SVGIG (reference sequence). This CDR3 comprises 14 residues. The CDR3, as DNA: TGTGCCTGGAGTAGAGTAGCGGGAGGCAACGAGCAGTACTTC. Translated: CAWSRVAGGNEQYF.

The CDR3 region has the DNA TGTGCCAGCAGCCCCAGGTGGGAGACCCAGTACTTC. Translating gives CASSPRWETQYF. The V and J genes are TRBV7-8 and TRBJ2-5; D gene uncertain. The CDR3 spans 12 residues. Per germline, CDR1 SGHVS and CDR2 FQNEAQ. V was clipped by 5 bases and J by 5 bases, with 9 bases between them.

The rearrangement links TRBV5-6 to TRBJ1-1; 7 bases match TRBD1. Unmatched junction bases numbered 5, after V lost 1 base and J lost 2 bases. CDR1 SGHDT and CDR2 YYEEEE come from the germline V gene. This CDR3 contains 15 residues. CDR3 in amino acids: CASSLIDRVNTEAFF. CDR3 sequence (DNA): TGTGCCAGCAGCTTGATTGACAGGGTTAACACTGAAGCTTTCTTT.

The chain joins TRBV14 to TRBJ1-2; D is possibly TRBD1 (6 bases). The CDR3 sequence is 17 residues long. The germline V and J ends were trimmed by 0 bases and 4 bases, with 18 bases remaining between them. CDR1 and CDR2 from the germline V gene are SGHDN and FVKESK. The CDR3 DNA is TGTGCCAGCAGCCAAGATACGGGCAGGGGCCGGACCTATGGCTACACCTTC. Its protein product is CASSQDTGRGRTYGYTF.